The 12 T cell receptor beta chains presented below share a single source sample, sequenced in a study of shared clonotypes between healthy human individuals. Terminally differentiated effector memory CD45RA+ cells were left out of the naive CD8 fraction, which was CD45RO-negative and positively selected for CCR7. Profiled with immunoSEQ multiplex PCR; TCRdb holds only in-frame clones, not every one. The top ten clones hold approximately 1.7% of a sample with approximately 2,000,000 clones, around 95% of them seen once. The sample taken for sequencing was naive CD8+ T cells from PBMCs. These receptors came from a man aged 18 to 30 in good health. Some clones in this sample may be carry-over from other donors' samples.

The genes are TRBV7-9 and TRBJ2-7, with 9 bases matching TRBD2. The CDR3 spans 17 residues. With 3 bases clipped from V and 4 bases from J, the junction kept 13 bases outside the gene matches. Germline loops: CDR1 SEHNR, CDR2 FQNEAQ (reference sequence). The CDR3 region has the DNA TGTGCCAGCAGCTTGGGTCCCAGCGGGAGGCGTAATTACGAGCAGTACTTC. Its translation: CASSLGPSGRRNYEQYF.

This chain connects TRBV7-9 to TRBJ2-1, with a tentative D call TRBD2 (5 bases). Per germline, CDR1 SEHNR and CDR2 FQNEAQ (reference sequence). This CDR3 has 15 amino acids. With 5 bases removed from V and 4 bases from J, the gap between germline ends came to 15 bases. The CDR3 nucleotides are TGTGCCAGCAGCGCGCGCGAGGGCCCTTACAATGAGCAGTTCTTC. It encodes CASSAREGPYNEQFF. Variable domain in full (rest from reference TRBV7-9 and TRBJ2-1): DTGVSQNPRHKITKRGQNVTFRCDPISEHNRLYWYRQTLGQGPEFLTYFQNEAQLEKSRLLSDRFSAERPKGSFSTLEIQRTEQGDSAMYLCASSAREGPYNEQFFGPGTRLTVL.

This sequence joins TRBV28 and TRBJ1-1, with a tentative D call TRBD1 (5 bases). The CDR3 covers 16 residues. Germline V CDR1 and CDR2: MDHEN, SYDVKM. The V gene lost 3 bases and the J gene lost 0 bases, with 14 bases spanning the gap. Here the CDR3 reads CASSFWAGGVNTEAFF. DNA for the CDR3: TGTGCCAGCAGTTTTTGGGCTGGAGGGGTGAACACTGAAGCTTTCTTT.

This chain joins TRBV28 and TRBJ2-3, with 11 bases fitting TRBD2. The CDR3 extends over 15 amino acids. Unmatched junction bases numbered 4, after V lost 5 bases and J lost 3 bases. Germline V gene sequence: CDR1 MDHEN, CDR2 SYDVKM. The CDR3 reads CASSRLAGYTDTQYF. The CDR3 DNA reads TGTGCCAGCAGTCGACTAGCGGGATATACAGATACGCAGTATTTT.

The DNA of the CDR3 is TGTGCCAGCAGCCCGATCATGTCGGGGAGCTACGAGCAGTACTTC. Amino acid sequence: CASSPIMSGSYEQYF. The rearrangement links TRBV7-2 to TRBJ2-7, with D possibly TRBD2 on 5 matching bases. V dropped 5 bases and J dropped 3 bases, with 17 bases sitting between them. This CDR3 has 15 residues. The germline V gene encodes CDR1 SGHTA and CDR2 FQGNSA.

The chain carries TRBV28 and TRBJ1-1, with D possibly matching TRBD1 (5 bases). CDR1 is MDHEN and CDR2 is SYDVKM in the germline V gene. V lost 3 bases, J lost 1 base, and 9 bases lay in between. This CDR3 is 14 amino acids long. This CDR3 is CASSFGATNTEAFF. The CDR3 DNA reads TGTGCCAGCAGTTTTGGGGCTACGAACACTGAAGCTTTCTTT.

The genes are TRBV7-9 and TRBJ2-5, with 10 bases fitting TRBD1. V shed 5 bases and J 4 bases; nucleotides not matched to a gene: 10. The CDR3 runs 16 residues. The germline V gene has CDR1 SEHNR and CDR2 FQNEAQ (reference sequence). The CDR3 here is CASSRNTDRGRETQYF. For the CDR3, the DNA is TGTGCCAGCAGCCGTAATACGGACAGGGGGAGAGAGACCCAGTACTTC.

A note on this clone: Other DNA sequences in the sample encode the same CDR3. The rearrangement links TRBV7-9 to TRBJ1-3; 7 bases are shared with TRBD1. Losses at the gene ends were 2 bases for V and 0 bases for J; bases not matched to a gene: 1. The CDR3 contains 15 residues. CDR1 and CDR2 from the germline V gene are SEHNR and FQNEAQ (reference sequence). The CDR3 sequence is CASSLPGGSGNTIYF. The DNA of the CDR3 is TGTGCCAGCAGCTTACCAGGGGGCTCTGGAAACACCATATATTTT. Full variable domain (remainder filled in from reference TRBV7-9 and TRBJ1-3): DTGVSQNPRHKITKRGQNVTFRCDPISEHNRLYWYRQTLGQGPEFLTYFQNEAQLEKSRLLSDRFSAERPKGSFSTLEIQRTEQGDSAMYLCASSLPGGSGNTIYFGEGSWLTVV.

This chain links TRBV21-1 with TRBJ2-1; the DNA was not used to check the table's D call, TRBD2. TRBV21-1 is reported as a pseudogene. The CDR3 contains 18 residues. DNA of the CDR3: TGTGCTGGGGGCGCAGGACTAGCGGGAAGACTGGCGAGCAATGAGCAGTTCTTC. Translated: CAGGAGLAGRLASNEQFF.

The V gene is TRBV4-1, the J gene TRBJ2-7; D is possibly TRBD2 (6 bases). Germline CDR1 reads MGHRA; CDR2 reads YSYEKL. CDR3 length equals 16 residues. The V gene lost 1 base and the J gene lost 2 bases, with 15 bases spanning the gap. CDR3 DNA: TGCGCCAGCAGCCAAGTGTGGGGGGTCCTTCCCTACGAGCAGTACTTC. Translation gives CASSQVWGVLPYEQYF.

The J gene is TRBJ1-4, the V gene TRBV28, with D possibly matching TRBD1 (6 bases). The length of the CDR3 is 15 residues. Germline assignment: CDR1 MDHEN and CDR2 SYDVKM. Trimming took off 1 base at V and 6 bases at J, with 12 bases between the two ends. CDR3 sequence (DNA): TGTGCCAGCAGTTTATCGGGACACCCAGATGAAAAACTGTTTTTT. It specifies CASSLSGHPDEKLFF.

The V and J genes are TRBV5-4 and TRBJ2-7, with D tentatively TRBD1 or TRBD2 (5 bases each). Between the trimmed V and J ends, which lost 5 bases and 5 bases, there was a span of 14 bases. The length of the CDR3 is 13 residues. Germline CDR1 SGHNT, CDR2 YYREEE (reference sequence). The chain's CDR3 is CASRGVGSHEQYF. For the CDR3, the DNA is TGTGCCAGCAGGGGGGTGGGGAGCCACGAGCAGTACTTC.